This record concerns one T cell receptor beta chain sequence. This receptor's antigen is unknown. No base-level quality is on record; no much larger clone is a single base apart. The data belong to a study of T cell repertoires in cytomegalovirus infection (dated by TCRdb to between 2017 and 2020). With respect to the entire study: Donor HLA type was relevant to the analysis, as public TCR beta signatures indicated carriage of CMV infection together with the matching HLA type. What the research found in general, with its limitations: The ex vivo response was dominated by HLA-C-restricted CMV-specific TCR beta clonotypes, which also provided the single most frequent clonotype in two of eight donors. In both this cohort and an independent cohort of 350 or so donors, the cumulative frequency of public TCR beta family members distinguished carriers of CMV infection plus the relevant HLA type.

Instrument on record: Illumina HiSeq 1500. Using fastp at Q25 and MiXCR, TCRdb reprocessed the public reads and kept productive beta chains. Each record represents a unique CDR3 protein, reported with the most common genes and DNA among its rows. This sample has about 530,000 distinct CDR3 sequences in its table, and 26% of those were observed once. The ten biggest clones cover over 10% of the sample. The sample comprised PBMCs. This receptor was taken from a human donor in good health (CMV status not recorded). Some clones in this sample may be carry-over from other donors' samples.

Read as DNA, the sequence is TGTGCCAGCAGTTTGATGGCGGGCGTTAGCGCAGAGCAGTACTTC. Its protein product is CASSLMAGVSAEQYF. The rearranged segments are TRBV28 and TRBJ2-7, with a tentative D gene TRBD2 over 5 matching bases. The CDR3, from cysteine to phenylalanine, totals 15 residues. The DNA shown is the 45-base CDR3, in frame from base 1. From the germline V gene, CDR1 is MDHEN and CDR2 is SYDVKM. The junction carries 19 bases between V and J, which are trimmed by 3 bases and 7 bases respectively.